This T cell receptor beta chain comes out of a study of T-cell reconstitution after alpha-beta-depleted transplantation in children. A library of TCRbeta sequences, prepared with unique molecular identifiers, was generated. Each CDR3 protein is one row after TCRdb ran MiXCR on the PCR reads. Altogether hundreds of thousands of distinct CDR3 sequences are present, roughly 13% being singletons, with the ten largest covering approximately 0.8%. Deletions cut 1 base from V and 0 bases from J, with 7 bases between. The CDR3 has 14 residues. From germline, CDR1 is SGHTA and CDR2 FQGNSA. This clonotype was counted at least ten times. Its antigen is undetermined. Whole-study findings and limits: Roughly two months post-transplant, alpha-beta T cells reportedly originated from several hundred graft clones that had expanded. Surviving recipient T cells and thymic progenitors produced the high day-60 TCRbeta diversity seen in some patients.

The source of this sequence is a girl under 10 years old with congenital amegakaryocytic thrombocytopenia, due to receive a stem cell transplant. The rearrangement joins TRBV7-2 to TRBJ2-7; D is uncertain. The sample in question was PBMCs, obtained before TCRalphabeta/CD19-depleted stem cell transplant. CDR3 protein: CASSLDWGSYEQYF. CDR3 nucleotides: TGTGCCAGCAGCTTAGATTGGGGCTCCTACGAGCAGTACTTC.